Following are 30 T cell receptor beta chains from one sample sequenced in a study of PD-1 blockade in classical Hodgkin lymphoma. The sample's time point: cycle 4 day 1 (C4D1), after less than seven weeks of nivolumab. All patients relapsed after autologous stem cell transplantation, and brentuximab vedotin exposure varied. The repertoire was sequenced with immunoSEQ multiplex PCR; TCRdb's copy has only in-frame clones and lacks some. The sample contains approximately 44,000 clones, around 64% of which appear only once. The specimen comprised peripheral blood mononuclear cells (PBMCs), sampled before the fourth cycle of nivolumab. These TCRs come from a human donor with classical Hodgkin lymphoma.

This rearrangement joins TRBV30 to TRBJ2-7; D possibly corresponds to TRBD1 (7 bases). V was cut by 8 bases and J by 4 bases, with 18 bases left in between. CDR3 length equals 13 residues. Germline V gene lookup returns CDR1 GTSNPN and CDR2 SVGIG (reference sequence). As DNA, the CDR3 is TGTGCCACAACGGGGGACAGCTTTTACGAGCAGTACTTC. It yields the protein CATTGDSFYEQYF.

The V gene is TRBV9, the J gene TRBJ1-6; possibly TRBD1 for D (5 bases). Germline CDR1 is SGDLS and CDR2 is YYNGEE. This CDR3 region has 13 residues. Trimming shortened V by 4 bases and J by 14 bases, and 16 bases separated the two germline ends. DNA for the CDR3: TGTGCCAGCAGCACGGCCCAGGGTATCTCCCTCCACTTT. This sequence encodes CASSTAQGISLHF.

Regarding this clone: With a far larger clone one base away, a read error is the likely cause. The rearrangement links TRBV7-7 to TRBJ2-1; 7 nucleotides agree with TRBD2. The CDR3 consists of 15 residues. Germline V gene sequence: CDR1 SSHAT, CDR2 FNYEAQ (reference sequence). CDR3 protein: CASSLAGGSYNVQFF. The CDR3 bases are TGTGCCAGCAGCTTAGCGGGAGGGTCATACAATGTGCAGTTCTTC.

The chain is built from TRBV29-1 and TRBJ1-5, with 7 bases identical to TRBD1. Germline V gives CDR1 SQVTM, CDR2 ANQGSEA. This CDR3 spans 15 amino acids. V lost 7 bases, J lost 2 bases, and 11 bases stayed unmatched. The DNA of the CDR3 is TGCAGCGCTGCACAGGGGCCCATTGGCAATCAGCCCCAGCATTTT. The encoded protein is CSAAQGPIGNQPQHF.

CDR3 in DNA: TGTGCCAGCTCAACGGGGCGGGGGGCCTCCTACGAGCAGTACTTC. Translating gives CASSTGRGASYEQYF. The rearrangement uses TRBV7-2 and TRBJ2-7; 8 bases are a match to TRBD2. J lost 0 bases, V lost 8 bases, and 9 bases had no gene match. Germline V gene sequence: CDR1 SGHTA, CDR2 FQGNSA. The CDR3 totals 15 residues.

The genes are TRBV6-6 and TRBJ2-6; no clear D gene. V was clipped by 6 bases and J by 1 base, with 4 bases between them. The CDR3 contains 13 residues. Germline V gene lookup returns CDR1 MNHNY and CDR2 SVGAGI (reference sequence). Written as DNA, the CDR3 is TGTGCCAGCAGATGGTCTGGGGCCAACGTCCTGACTTTC. Amino acid sequence: CASRWSGANVLTF.

This clone appeared a few times. The chain recombines TRBV28 with TRBJ2-7; tentatively, D is TRBD1 (6 bases). This CDR3 has 12 residues. Germline-derived CDR1 and CDR2 are MDHEN and SYDVKM. Trimming removed 1 base from V and 8 bases from J, with 9 bases in between. CDR3 protein: CASSLSGEKQYF. The CDR3 DNA reads as TGTGCCAGCAGTTTATCAGGGGAAAAGCAGTACTTC.

The gene calls are TRBV27 and TRBJ2-4; TRBD1 matches at 11 bases. The V gene's germline CDR1 is MNHEY and CDR2 SMNVEV (reference sequence). The V and J ends lost 0 bases and 2 bases, in that order; junction bases with no gene match: 6. CDR3 length: 18 amino acids. In nucleotides, the CDR3 is TGTGCCAGCAGTTTATCGTTTGGACAGGGGGCTCCCAAAAACATTCAGTACTTC. Amino acid sequence: CASSLSFGQGAPKNIQYF.

The chain recombines TRBV11-2 with TRBJ1-6; 7 bases match TRBD1. The J segment lost 5 bases and the V segment lost 3 bases, leaving 1 base of the junction unmatched. CDR1 and CDR2 (germline): SGHAT, FQNNGV. CDR3 size: 14 residues. The CDR3 nucleotides read TGTGCCAGCAGCTTTGACAGGGATAATTCACCCCTCCACTTT. The encoded protein is CASSFDRDNSPLHF.

The chain is built from TRBV27 and TRBJ1-5; D is perhaps TRBD1 (6 bases). V was clipped by 4 bases and J by 5 bases, with 9 bases between them. The CDR3 extends over 13 amino acids. Germline lookup yields CDR1 MNHEY and CDR2 SMNVEV (reference sequence). The CDR3 here is CASSWDIYQPQHF. CDR3 coding DNA: TGTGCCAGCAGTTGGGACATTTATCAGCCCCAGCATTTT.

The gene calls are TRBV28 and TRBJ2-4; D unresolved. CDR1 and CDR2 (germline): MDHEN, SYDVKM. V was pared by 8 bases and J by 1 base, with 12 bases between. The CDR3 is 14 amino acids. CDR3: CASLGELAKNIQYF. The CDR3 nucleotides are TGTGCCAGCCTTGGAGAATTGGCCAAAAACATTCAGTACTTC.

This clone turned up a few times. This sequence joins TRBV7-2 and TRBJ2-5; D not certain. V shed 2 bases and J shed 4 bases, with 8 bases lying between them. The CDR3 has 13 residues. Germline V CDR1 and CDR2: SGHTA, FQGNSA. This CDR3 reads CASSLLFGETQYF. CDR3 DNA sequence: TGTGCCAGCAGCTTATTATTCGGAGAGACCCAGTACTTC.

The gene calls are TRBV5-1 and TRBJ2-7; a possible D gene is TRBD2 (6 bases). V lost 4 bases, J lost 1 base, and 15 bases lay in between. Germline CDR1 and CDR2: SGHRS and YFSETQ. There are 15 residues in the CDR3. Here the CDR3 reads CASSATAGPSYEQYF. In DNA, the CDR3 is TGCGCCAGCAGCGCCACCGCGGGGCCTTCCTACGAGCAGTACTTC. Using reference TRBV5-1 and TRBJ2-7 for the parts outside the CDR3, the full variable domain is KAGVTQTPRYLIKTRGQQVTLSCSPISGHRSVSWYQQTPGQGLQFLFEYFSETQRNKGNFPGRFSGRQFSNSRSEMNVSTLELGDSALYLCASSATAGPSYEQYFGPGTRLTVT.

This clone was seen a handful of times. J is TRBJ2-2 and V is TRBV5-1, with TRBD2 as a possible D gene (6 bases). CDR1 is SGHRS, CDR2 YFSETQ, per germline. This CDR3 contains 15 residues. Trimming stripped 0 bases from V and 4 bases from J, with 10 bases between. CDR3 in amino acids: CASSLGLGITGELFF. The CDR3 DNA sequence: TGCGCCAGCAGCTTGGGACTAGGGATCACCGGGGAGCTGTTTTTT.

By frequency in the sample, this clone is medium-sized. The chain carries TRBV6-6 and TRBJ1-3; TRBD1 is a possible D gene (5 bases). V dropped 4 bases and J dropped 2 bases, with 12 bases sitting between them. The germline CDR1 and CDR2 sequences are MNHNY and SVGAGI (reference sequence). CDR3 size: 15 residues. CDR3 nucleotide sequence: TGTGCCAGCAGTTGGGGAGGGGACGCTGGAAACACCATATATTTT. Translated, it gives CASSWGGDAGNTIYF.

DNA of the CDR3: TGCGCCAGCAGTATCGGTACGAACACCGGGGAGCTGTTTTTT. This encodes CASSIGTNTGELFF. The chain uses TRBV5-1 and TRBJ2-2, with no clear D. The CDR3 is 14 amino acids. CDR1 is SGHRS, CDR2 YFSETQ, per germline. V was pared by 5 bases and J by 0 bases, with 8 bases between.

The CDR3 region is CASSYRRTNEKLFF. The CDR3 nucleotides are TGTGCCAGCAGTTACAGACGTACTAATGAAAAACTGTTTTTT. The chain recombines TRBV6-6 with TRBJ1-4; D ambiguous. The CDR3 spans 14 residues. Germline V gene sequence: CDR1 MNHNY, CDR2 SVGAGI (reference sequence). V dropped 2 bases and J dropped 2 bases, with 6 bases sitting between them.

The chain recombines TRBV13 with TRBJ1-6; 7 bases are a match to TRBD1. Germline V gene sequence: CDR1 PRHDT, CDR2 FYEKMQ (reference sequence). Trimming at V came to 5 bases and at J to 9 bases, leaving 16 bases not matched to a gene. CDR3 length equals 17 residues. The CDR3 sequence is CASSVSPGGSTGSPLHF. CDR3 coding DNA: TGTGCCAGCAGCGTGTCACCAGGGGGTAGCACAGGTTCACCCCTCCACTTT.

CDR3 region: CASSLELAGGIYNEQFF. The CDR3 bases are TGTGCCAGCAGCTTAGAACTAGCGGGAGGGATTTACAATGAGCAGTTCTTC. The chain combines TRBV11-2 with TRBJ2-1, with TRBD2 matching over 13 bases. Trimming cost V 0 bases and J 4 bases; bases outside gene matches: 3. There are 17 residues in the CDR3. Per germline, CDR1 SGHAT and CDR2 FQNNGV.

The V and J genes are TRBV18 and TRBJ1-1; perhaps TRBD1 as D (5 bases). The germline V gene encodes CDR1 KGHSH and CDR2 LQKENI. With 2 bases removed from V and 0 bases from J, the gap between germline ends came to 10 bases. This CDR3 spans 15 amino acids. CDR3 in amino acids: CASSPAEGLNTEAFF. In DNA, the CDR3 is TGTGCCAGCTCACCAGCGGAGGGGTTGAACACTGAAGCTTTCTTT.

This chain uses TRBV11-3 with TRBJ1-1; maybe TRBD1 (5 bases). CDR1 is SGHNT, CDR2 YENEEA, per germline. Trimming removed 5 bases from V and 6 bases from J, with 13 bases in between. The CDR3 has 13 amino acids. For the CDR3, the DNA is TGTGCCAGCAGCCGATCAGGGCTGGCTGAAGCTTTCTTT. This sequence encodes CASSRSGLAEAFF.

This clone came up once. The chain combines TRBV7-9 with TRBJ2-7; 7 bases are shared with TRBD2. The germline gives CDR1 SEHNR, CDR2 FQNEAQ (reference sequence). The ends lost 1 base at V and 0 bases at J; junction bases unmatched: 3. The CDR3 loop spans 15 amino acids. CDR3: CASSLEVAGSYEQYF. The CDR3 nucleotides read TGTGCCAGCAGCTTAGAGGTAGCGGGCTCCTACGAGCAGTACTTC.

The rearrangement links TRBV5-4 to TRBJ2-3; D is perhaps TRBD1 or TRBD2 (5 bases each). The CDR3 length is 15 residues. In germline, CDR1 is SGHNT, CDR2 YYREEE (reference sequence). Trimming pared 4 bases from V and 0 bases from J, leaving 12 bases between. Here the CDR3 reads CASSRDGSSTDTQYF. The DNA of the CDR3 is TGTGCCAGCAGCCGGGACGGATCTAGCACAGATACGCAGTATTTT.

This clone was detected a few times. The V and J genes are TRBV5-1 and TRBJ1-5, with 9 bases aligning to TRBD1. Trimming removed 2 bases from V and 3 bases from J; junction bases left unmatched: 3. The germline V gene encodes CDR1 SGHRS and CDR2 YFSETQ. The CDR3 covers 15 residues. The CDR3 here is CASSFTGGDNQPQHF. The CDR3 DNA follows: TGCGCCAGCAGCTTCACAGGGGGCGACAATCAGCCCCAGCATTTT.

V is TRBV2 and J is TRBJ2-5; 8 bases are shared with TRBD1. This CDR3 is built from 13 residues. V was clipped by 5 bases and J by 3 bases; unmatched bases: 2. CDR1 SNHLY and CDR2 FYNNEI come from the germline V gene. CDR3 amino acids: CASSPDREETQYF. As DNA, the CDR3 is TGTGCCAGCAGTCCGGACAGGGAAGAGACCCAGTACTTC.

This clone was seen a few times. Written as DNA, the CDR3 is TGTGCCAGCAGCCCCGGGACAGGGGAAAGGTATGGCTACACCTTC. It is translated as CASSPGTGERYGYTF. This chain links TRBV27 with TRBJ1-2; 10 nucleotides match TRBD1. This CDR3 region has 15 residues. Germline V gene sequence: CDR1 MNHEY, CDR2 SMNVEV (reference sequence). V lost 6 bases and J lost 5; bases outside the gene matches: 9.

V usage is TRBV5-1 and J usage is TRBJ2-5; D might be TRBD1 (5 bases). The CDR3 extends over 15 amino acids. Germline-derived CDR1 and CDR2 are SGHRS and YFSETQ. With 5 bases removed from V and 5 bases from J, the gap between germline ends came to 19 bases. The CDR3 nucleotides are TGCGCCAGCAGACCTCAGGGCGGCCTCTCGGAGACCCAGTACTTC. Protein product: CASRPQGGLSETQYF.

The CDR3 DNA reads as TGTGCCTGGAGTGGACGGACGTACACTGAAGCTTTCTTT. Its protein product is CAWSGRTYTEAFF. The V gene is TRBV30, the J gene TRBJ1-1; D is unclear. Trimming stripped 1 base from V and 3 bases from J, with 9 bases between. The CDR3 is 13 residues long. Looked up from germline, CDR1 is GTSNPN and CDR2 is SVGIG (reference sequence).

This chain uses TRBV4-1 with TRBJ2-3, with D possibly TRBD2 on 6 matching bases. Germline V gene lookup returns CDR1 MGHRA and CDR2 YSYEKL. V lost 5 bases, J lost 5 bases, and 14 bases lay in between. The CDR3 extends over 14 amino acids. The CDR3 sequence: CASSVGMGGDTQYF. The CDR3 coding sequence is TGCGCCAGCAGCGTCGGTATGGGAGGAGATACGCAGTATTTT.

This rearrangement joins TRBV30 to TRBJ1-4, with TRBD1 matching over 9 bases. This CDR3 is built from 15 residues. J was trimmed by 5 bases and V by 5 bases; bases with no gene match: 9. CDR1 GTSNPN and CDR2 SVGIG come from the germline V gene (reference sequence). As DNA, the CDR3 is TGTGCCTGGGAAAAAGTCGGGACAGGGAATGAAAAACTGTTTTTT. Its translation: CAWEKVGTGNEKLFF.